Below, 28 T cell receptor beta chains from the same sample are listed, as sequenced in a study of blood T cells in healthy people across ages. Then a second PCR, running roughly 7 to 11 cycles, was carried out with a sample-barcoded 5' primer and a J-beta primer mix. Each CDR3 protein gets one entry after TCRdb re-called the 5' RACE reads with MiXCR. The table lists over 1,500,000 distinct CDR3 sequences, about two fifths of them singletons. Sequences were obtained from blood. The receptors derive from a human donor in good health.

The chain employs TRBV5-1 and TRBJ1-4, with 7 nucleotides matching TRBD1. Trimming removed 3 bases from V and 7 bases from J; junction bases left unmatched: 6. Germline CDR1 reads SGHRS; CDR2 reads YFSETQ. This CDR3 spans 14 amino acids. Written as DNA, the CDR3 is TGCGCCAGCAGCTCGACAGGGAATCTTGAAAAACTGTTTTTT. This sequence encodes CASSSTGNLEKLFF.

The chain employs TRBV10-3 and TRBJ1-5; D may be TRBD1 (5 bases). The CDR3 consists of 15 residues. Germline-derived CDR1 and CDR2 are ENHRY and SYGVKD. V gave up 2 bases and J gave up 1 base, with 9 bases separating them. In DNA, the CDR3 is TGTGCCATCAGTGAGGGCGGGGGGAGCAATCAGCCCCAGCATTTT. Its translation is CAISEGGGSNQPQHF.

V usage is TRBV7-2 and J usage is TRBJ2-7; TRBD1 might be the D (6 bases). The V gene's germline CDR1 is SGHTA and CDR2 FQGNSA. CDR3 length: 14 amino acids. V gave up 8 bases and J gave up 4 bases, with 18 bases separating them. CDR3 sequence (DNA): TGTGCCAGCGGCGACCGGGACACTCCTTACGAGCAGTACTTC. Its translation: CASGDRDTPYEQYF.

This clonotype has just one count. A read error is possible here, since a much larger clone lies one base away. V and J are TRBV7-2 and TRBJ2-5; no reliable D call. Near its end, the DNA agrees better with TRBJ2-7, so the J call may be wrong. CDR3 length equals 12 residues. CDR1 is SGHTA and CDR2 is FQGNSA in the germline V gene. The CDR3 region has the DNA TGTGCCAGCAGCTTAGATCAGGACGAGCAGTACTTC. This codes for CASSLDQDEQYF.

The J gene is TRBJ2-1, the V gene TRBV6-2 or TRBV6-3; TRBD2 aligns across 8 bases. The CDR3 extends over 15 amino acids. Germline values: CDR1 MNHEY, CDR2 SVGEGT. The junction had 6 bases not matched to a gene; V was cut back by 8 bases and J by 0 bases. The CDR3 bases are TGTGCCAGCGGACCGGGGGGGTACTCCTACAATGAGCAGTTCTTC. Amino acid sequence: CASGPGGYSYNEQFF.

V and J are TRBV5-1 and TRBJ2-6; a possible D gene is TRBD1 (5 bases). V shed 5 bases and J shed 0 bases, with 6 bases lying between them. Per the germline V gene, CDR1 is SGHRS and CDR2 is YFSETQ. The CDR3 covers 14 residues. The CDR3: CASRTASGANVLTF. In DNA, the CDR3 is TGCGCCAGCAGGACAGCCTCTGGGGCCAACGTCCTGACTTTC.

V usage is TRBV7-9 and J usage is TRBJ1-1; a weak D match, TRBD1 (5 bases). There are 14 residues in the CDR3. The V and J ends lost 4 bases and 5 bases respectively, with 14 bases between them. The germline CDR1 and CDR2 sequences are SEHNR and FQNEAQ (reference sequence). In DNA form, the CDR3 reads TGTGCCAGCAGCTCCCAACAGGTGGGGACTGAAGCTTTCTTT. Its translation: CASSSQQVGTEAFF.

The rearrangement uses TRBV5-1 and TRBJ1-1; possibly TRBD1 for D (5 bases). Germline V lookup: CDR1 SGHRS, CDR2 YFSETQ. The CDR3 has 13 amino acids. The V end was cut by 3 bases, the J end by 11 bases, with 17 bases between. The CDR3 loop reads CASSWEMSGGAFF. DNA of the CDR3: TGCGCCAGCAGCTGGGAGATGTCGGGGGGGGCTTTCTTT.

The genes are TRBV6-6 and TRBJ2-7, with D uncertain. The CDR3 runs 12 residues. Trimming cost V 0 bases and J 3 bases, with 3 bases left between them. The V gene's germline CDR1 is MNHNY and CDR2 SVGAGI (reference sequence). In DNA, the CDR3 is TGTGCCAGCAGTTACTCGTTCTACGAGCAGTACTTC. The encoded protein is CASSYSFYEQYF.

This clonotype was seen a few times. One end of the junction is discordant with germline, which a read error may explain. The chain links TRBV4-3 to TRBJ2-7; D remains unclear. Germline CDR1 and CDR2: LGHNA and YSLEER. CDR3 length: 15 residues. CDR3 residues: CARSQGSLDSYEQYF. The DNA of the CDR3 is TGCGCCCGCAGCCAAGGTAGTCTAGATAGCTACGAGCAGTACTTC.

The chain couples TRBV29-1 to TRBJ2-4, with D tentatively TRBD2 (5 bases). Trimming cost V 0 bases and J 6 bases, with 18 bases left between them. The germline CDR1 and CDR2 sequences are SQVTM and ANQGSEA. This CDR3 comprises 16 residues. CDR3 protein: CSVEDETVEGRNIQYF. The CDR3 region has the DNA TGCAGCGTTGAAGATGAGACCGTGGAAGGGAGAAACATTCAGTACTTC.

This clonotype has only a few counts. This chain connects TRBV7-3 to TRBJ2-2, with D unresolved. Between the trimmed V and J ends, which lost 6 bases and 7 bases, there was a span of 12 bases. The CDR3 covers 13 residues. CDR1 and CDR2 (germline): SGHTA, FQGTGA. The CDR3, as DNA: TGTGCCAGCAGTCTCACCTTTGACGGGGAGCTGTTTTTT. Its translation: CASSLTFDGELFF.

This clonotype was picked up a small number of times. The V call is TRBV4-3, the J call TRBJ1-2; no clear D gene. CDR1 and CDR2 (germline): LGHNA, YSLEER. The CDR3 sequence is 14 residues long. Deletions cut 0 bases from V and 8 bases from J, with 13 bases between. The CDR3 nucleotides are TGCGCCAGCAGCCAAGATGTCGGATCGGGAGGCTACACCTTC. Encoded protein: CASSQDVGSGGYTF.

This sequence joins TRBV6-1 and TRBJ2-7; D remains ambiguous. Trimming cost V 1 base and J 2 bases, with 18 bases left between them. The V gene's germline CDR1 is MNHNS and CDR2 SASEGT. The CDR3 is 17 residues long. DNA for the CDR3: TGTGCCAGCAGTGAAGGATCACGATGGTCCGATACCTACGAGCAGTACTTC. This gives the protein CASSEGSRWSDTYEQYF.

This clonotype was seen a few times. The chain employs TRBV29-1 and TRBJ2-5, with 8 nucleotides matching TRBD2. CDR3 length: 14 amino acids. With 4 bases clipped from V and 4 bases from J, the junction kept 8 bases outside the gene matches. Germline assignment: CDR1 SQVTM and CDR2 ANQGSEA. Written as DNA, the CDR3 is TGCAGCGTTGGAGGGACTAGATGGCGAGAGACCCAGTACTTC. Translating gives CSVGGTRWRETQYF.

The chain joins TRBV4-1 to TRBJ2-1; 8 nucleotides match TRBD2. V shed 4 bases and J 6 bases; nucleotides not matched to a gene: 8. The CDR3 spans 15 residues. CDR1 is MGHRA and CDR2 is YSYEKL in the germline V gene. CDR3 region: CASSRGAGVGNEQFF. The CDR3 nucleotides are TGCGCCAGCAGCCGGGGAGCGGGGGTGGGCAATGAGCAGTTCTTC.

CDR3 nucleotide sequence: TGCGCCAGCAGCTCGACAGGGTACGATGGCTACACCTTC. It yields the protein CASSSTGYDGYTF. V is TRBV5-1 and J is TRBJ1-2; TRBD1 matches 7 bases. J was trimmed by 6 bases and V by 3 bases; bases with no gene match: 5. CDR1 and CDR2 (germline): SGHRS, YFSETQ. The CDR3 runs to 13 residues.

V is TRBV3-1 and J is TRBJ2-4; 8 nucleotides align to TRBD2. J lost 13 bases, V lost 3 bases, and 14 bases had no gene match. The CDR3 sequence is 15 residues long. The germline gives CDR1 LGHDT, CDR2 YNNKEL (reference sequence). The CDR3 DNA sequence: TGTGCCAGCAGCCAGGGGTCGTGGGCCAAGCGGGAGCAGTACTTC. As protein: CASSQGSWAKREQYF.

This chain connects TRBV7-2 to TRBJ1-1; 7 bases are a match to TRBD1. With 5 bases clipped from V and 5 bases from J, the junction kept 11 bases outside the gene matches. The germline V gene has CDR1 SGHTA and CDR2 FQGNSA. The CDR3 is 15 amino acids. The CDR3 DNA follows: TGTGCCAGCAGCCAGGGGGGAGGAACTCGAACTGAAGCTTTCTTT. Translating it yields CASSQGGGTRTEAFF.

The rearrangement joins TRBV29-1 to TRBJ1-2; a possible D gene is TRBD1 (5 bases). This CDR3 contains 14 residues. Germline V gene sequence: CDR1 SQVTM, CDR2 ANQGSEA. Trimming took off 6 bases at V and 0 bases at J, with 14 bases between the two ends. The CDR3 bases are TGCAGCGTCCTTGGGGGGGAAGCTAACTATGGCTACACCTTC. Its protein product is CSVLGGEANYGYTF.

The J gene is TRBJ2-1, the V gene TRBV2; possibly TRBD1 for D (6 bases). This CDR3 has 14 residues. Trimming took off 4 bases at V and 7 bases at J, with 14 bases between the two ends. CDR1 and CDR2 from the germline V gene are SNHLY and FYNNEI. The CDR3 reads CASSGTAYRNEQFF. For the CDR3, the DNA is TGTGCCAGCAGTGGGACAGCTTATAGGAATGAGCAGTTCTTC.

This clonotype came up a few times. The V and J genes are TRBV6-5 and TRBJ2-3; TRBD2 aligns across 9 bases. This CDR3 spans 14 amino acids. Germline V CDR1 and CDR2: MNHEY, SVGAGI. V was clipped by 5 bases and J by 6 bases; unmatched bases: 6. As DNA, the CDR3 is TGTGCCAGCAGTCGAGCGGGGGGCCCGGATACGCAGTATTTT. Translated, it gives CASSRAGGPDTQYF.

J is TRBJ1-1 and V is TRBV11-2, with D hard to call. The germline V gene encodes CDR1 SGHAT and CDR2 FQNNGV. V was pared by 2 bases and J by 1 base, with 11 bases between. CDR3 length equals 15 residues. The CDR3 reads CASSLRYDWNTEAFF. The CDR3 nucleotides are TGTGCCAGCAGCTTAAGGTACGATTGGAACACTGAAGCTTTCTTT.

The V call is TRBV14, the J call TRBJ2-7, with TRBD1 identical over 10 bases. The CDR3 length is 15 residues. The trim removed 4 bases at V and 4 bases at J, leaving 7 bases unmatched. Per the germline V gene, CDR1 is SGHDN and CDR2 is FVKESK. The CDR3 reads CASSPKTGGWYEQYF. The CDR3 bases are TGTGCCAGCAGCCCAAAGACAGGGGGCTGGTACGAGCAGTACTTC.

This clonotype was detected only a few times. This chain joins TRBV27 and TRBJ2-5; 7 bases match TRBD2. The V and J ends lost 6 bases and 2 bases, in that order; junction bases with no gene match: 9. The CDR3 has 15 residues. CDR1 MNHEY and CDR2 SMNVEV come from the germline V gene (reference sequence). CDR3 residues: CASRKTGGPQETQYF. DNA of the CDR3: TGTGCCAGCAGAAAGACGGGGGGACCTCAAGAGACCCAGTACTTC.

This chain connects TRBV5-5 to TRBJ2-7; TRBD2 is a possible D gene (7 bases). Looked up from germline, CDR1 is SGHKS and CDR2 is YYEKEE (reference sequence). V dropped 4 bases and J dropped 1 base, with 15 bases sitting between them. This CDR3 contains 15 residues. This CDR3 reads CASSRGGGLSYEQYF. The CDR3 coding sequence is TGTGCCAGCAGCCGAGGAGGGGGACTATCCTACGAGCAGTACTTC.

J is TRBJ1-2 and V is TRBV7-2, with 9 nucleotides matching TRBD1. The V gene's germline CDR1 is SGHTA and CDR2 FQGNSA. Losses at the gene ends were 3 bases for V and 10 bases for J; bases not matched to a gene: 15. The CDR3 has 16 residues. DNA of the CDR3: TGTGCCAGCAGCTTCCTAACGCCGACAGGGGGACAAGACTACACCTTC. Its translation: CASSFLTPTGGQDYTF. Together with reference TRBV7-2 and TRBJ1-2, the CDR3 gives the full variable domain: GAGVSQSPSNKVTEKGKDVELRCDPISGHTALYWYRQSLGQGLEFLIYFQGNSAPDKSGLPSDRFSAERTGGSVSTLTIQRTQQEDSAVYLCASSFLTPTGGQDYTFGSGTRLTVV.

This chain links TRBV12-5 with TRBJ1-1, with D possibly being TRBD1 (5 bases). V was clipped by 7 bases and J by 7 bases, with 16 bases between them. The germline V gene has CDR1 LGHNT and CDR2 FRNRAP. The CDR3 consists of 13 residues. CDR3 sequence reads: CASAYGTEGEAFF. The CDR3 nucleotides are TGTGCTAGTGCATACGGGACGGAAGGTGAAGCTTTCTTT.